A selection of T cell receptor beta chains follows, all from one sample in a study of T cell responses to AZD1222 COVID-19 vaccine. Clones were read by immunoSEQ multiplex PCR, and TCRdb kept only the in-frame ones, dropping some. Among about 85,000 clones listed, approximately 89% were seen once. Material: peripheral blood, obtained on day 0 of AZD1222 vaccination. These receptors came from an adult in good health. CDR3s include the opening cysteine and the closing phenylalanine or tryptophan. D genes are given only for firm matches. Not every row has a clone size; where given, it reads once, few, many or a size class.

clone size | D gene | J gene | V gene | CDR3 protein | CDR3 DNA
NA | TRBD1 | TRBJ1-5 | TRBV3-1/TRBV3-2 | CASSPGQSSNQPQHF | TGTGCCAGCAGCCCGGGACAGTCTAGCAATCAGCCCCAGCATTTT
NA | NA | TRBJ1-5 | TRBV12-5 | CASGLESLQPQHF | TGTGCTAGTGGTTTAGAGAGCCTTCAGCCCCAGCATTTT
once | NA | TRBJ1-4 | TRBV6-5 | CASRPGPRDEKLFF | TGTGCCAGCAGACCTGGACCGAGGGATGAAAAACTGTTTTTT
NA | NA | TRBJ1-1 | TRBV12-3/TRBV12-4 | CASRPTVNTEAFF | TGTGCCAGCAGACCTACAGTGAACACTGAAGCTTTCTTT
NA | NA | TRBJ1-1 | TRBV19 | CASSISGRLEAFF | TGTGCCAGTAGTATTTCAGGGCGACTTGAAGCTTTCTTT
NA | NA | TRBJ1-4 | TRBV5-6 | CASSWGTYKGNEKLFF | TGTGCCAGCAGCTGGGGGACATACAAGGGTAATGAAAAACTGTTTTTT
NA | NA | TRBJ1-6 | TRBV3-1/TRBV3-2 | CASSPPTWGSPLHF | TGTGCCAGCAGCCCGCCCACGTGGGGGTCACCCCTCCACTTT
once | NA | TRBJ1-4 | TRBV3-1/TRBV3-2 | CASSLPMASSKLFF | TGTGCCAGCAGCCTCCCCATGGCTTCGTCAAAACTGTTTTTT
NA | NA | TRBJ1-1 | TRBV19 | CASSTQTGNTEAFF | TGTGCCAGTAGTACCCAGACAGGGAACACTGAAGCTTTCTTT
NA | NA | TRBJ2-5 | TRBV27 | CASSLRREETQYF | TGTGCCAGCAGTTTAAGAAGGGAAGAGACCCAGTACTTC
NA | TRBD1 | TRBJ1-1 | TRBV10-1 | CASTPTGYSTEAFF | TGCGCCAGCACTCCGACAGGGTATTCCACTGAAGCTTTCTTT
NA | TRBD2 | TRBJ2-1 | TRBV30 | CAWSRGTSGLSSYNEQFF | TGTGCCTGGAGTAGAGGGACTAGCGGGCTTAGCTCCTACAATGAGCAGTTCTTC
NA | NA | TRBJ1-1 | TRBV4-1 | CASSQVPFRGPGPAFF | TGCGCCAGCAGCCAAGTTCCCTTTCGGGGGCCGGGGCCAGCTTTCTTT
NA | NA | TRBJ1-1 | TRBV5-8 | CASRGQSNTEAFF | TGTGCCAGCAGAGGACAGTCGAACACTGAAGCTTTCTTT
NA | TRBD2 | TRBJ2-7 | TRBV6-6 | CASSATSGYSYEQYF | TGTGCCAGCAGCGCGACTAGCGGGTACTCCTACGAGCAGTACTTC
NA | NA | TRBJ1-4 | TRBV2 | CASSEGGAGNEKLFF | TGTGCCAGCAGTGAGGGGGGGGCGGGAAATGAAAAACTGTTTTTT
NA | TRBD1 | TRBJ1-2 | TRBV5-1 | CASSLGQGADGYTF | TGCGCCAGCAGCTTGGGGCAGGGGGCCGATGGCTACACCTTC
NA | TRBD1 | TRBJ2-7 | TRBV29-1 | CSAMPPGQGSGGPYEQYF | TGCAGCGCCATGCCTCCGGGACAGGGTTCCGGAGGGCCCTACGAGCAGTACTTC